This TCR beta chain was sequenced in a study of T cells after yellow fever vaccination. Across the whole study: Fractions containing few cells were prepared with SMART-Seq v4 Ultra Low Input.

V dropped 5 bases and J dropped 1 base, with 14 bases sitting between them. The V gene's germline CDR1 is SQVTM and CDR2 ANQGSEA. The CDR3 totals 14 residues. This clonotype was counted a few times. TCRdb used MiXCR to reprocess the 5' RACE reads, holding one entry per CDR3 protein. In the table there are 200,000 to 250,000 distinct CDR3 sequences, 6.9% of which are singletons. This chain uses TRBV29-1 with TRBJ2-5; a weak D match, TRBD2 (6 bases). Sequenced material: CD4+ T cells sorted from PBMCs, taken 15 days after the yellow fever booster vaccination. This sequence originates from a man aged 30-40 years who received the YFV17D yellow fever vaccine. The CDR3 sequence is CSVPKPGLQETQYF. CDR3 sequence (DNA): TGCAGCGTTCCTAAACCGGGACTCCAAGAGACCCAGTACTTC. Combining the CDR3 with reference TRBV29-1 and TRBJ2-5 gives the whole variable domain SAVISQKPSRDICQRGTSLTIQCQVDSQVTMMFWYRQQPGQSLTLIATANQGSEATYESGFVIDKFPISRPNLTFSTLTVSNMSPEDSSIYLCSVPKPGLQETQYFGPGTRLLVL.